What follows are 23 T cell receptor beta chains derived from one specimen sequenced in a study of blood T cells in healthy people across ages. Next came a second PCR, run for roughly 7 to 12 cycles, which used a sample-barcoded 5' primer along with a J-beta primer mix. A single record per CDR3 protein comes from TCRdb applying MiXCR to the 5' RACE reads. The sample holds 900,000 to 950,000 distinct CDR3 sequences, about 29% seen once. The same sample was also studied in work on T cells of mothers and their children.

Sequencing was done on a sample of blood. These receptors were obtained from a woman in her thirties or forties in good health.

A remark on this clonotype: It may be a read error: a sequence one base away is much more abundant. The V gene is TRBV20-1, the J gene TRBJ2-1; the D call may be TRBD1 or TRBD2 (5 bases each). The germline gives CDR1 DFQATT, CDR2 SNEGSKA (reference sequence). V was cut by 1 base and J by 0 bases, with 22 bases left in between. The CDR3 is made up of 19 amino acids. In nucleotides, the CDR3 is TGCAGTGCTAGAGCCCCGGAGAGAGGGGTGAGGCCCTCCTACAATGAGCAGTTCTTC. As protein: CSARAPERGVRPSYNEQFF.

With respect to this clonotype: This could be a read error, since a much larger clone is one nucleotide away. The CDR3 loop is CARSPSGRAVRYDEQYF. The CDR3 DNA sequence: TGTGCCCGCAGCCCCTCCGGCAGAGCAGTTCGTTACGACGAGCAGTACTTC. The chain joins TRBV9 to TRBJ2-7; unclear D gene. In germline, CDR1 is SGDLS, CDR2 YYNGEE. CDR3 length: 17 residues.

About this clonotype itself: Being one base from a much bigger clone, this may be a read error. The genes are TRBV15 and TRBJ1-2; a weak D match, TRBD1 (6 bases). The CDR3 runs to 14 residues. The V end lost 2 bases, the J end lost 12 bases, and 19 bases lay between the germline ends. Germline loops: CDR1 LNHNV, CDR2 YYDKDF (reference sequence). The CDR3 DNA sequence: TGTGCCACCAGCAGACTGTCGGCAGTTGGGGGCCACACCTTC. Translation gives CATSRLSAVGGHTF.

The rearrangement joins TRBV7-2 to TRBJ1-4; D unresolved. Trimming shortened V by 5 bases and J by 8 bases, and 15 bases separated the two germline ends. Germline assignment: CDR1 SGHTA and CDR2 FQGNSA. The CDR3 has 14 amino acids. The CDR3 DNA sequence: TGTGCCAGCAGCGACGGGCCCCGTGGGGAAAAACTGTTTTTT. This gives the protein CASSDGPRGEKLFF. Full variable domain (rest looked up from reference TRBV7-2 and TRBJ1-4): GAGVSQSPSNKVTEKGKDVELRCDPISGHTALYWYRQSLGQGLEFLIYFQGNSAPDKSGLPSDRFSAERTGGSVSTLTIQRTQQEDSAVYLCASSDGPRGEKLFFGSGTQLSVL.

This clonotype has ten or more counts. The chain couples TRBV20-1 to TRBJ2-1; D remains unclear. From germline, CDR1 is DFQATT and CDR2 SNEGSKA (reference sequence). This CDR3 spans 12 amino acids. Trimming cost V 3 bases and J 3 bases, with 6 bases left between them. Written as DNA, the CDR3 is TGCAGTGCTAGTAACATCTACAATGAGCAGTTCTTC. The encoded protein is CSASNIYNEQFF.

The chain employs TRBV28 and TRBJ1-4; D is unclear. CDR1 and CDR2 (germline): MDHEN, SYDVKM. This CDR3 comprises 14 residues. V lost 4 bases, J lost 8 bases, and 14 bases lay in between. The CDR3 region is CASSSGMGWEKLFF. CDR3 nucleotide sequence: TGTGCCAGCAGTTCCGGGATGGGTTGGGAAAAACTGTTTTTT.

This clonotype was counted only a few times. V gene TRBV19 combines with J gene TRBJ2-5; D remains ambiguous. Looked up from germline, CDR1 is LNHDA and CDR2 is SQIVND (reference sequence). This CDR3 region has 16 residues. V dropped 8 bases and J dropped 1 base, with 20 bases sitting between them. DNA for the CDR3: TGTGCCAGTCGTAAAGGGCCAAGGGAAGCCCAAGAGACCCAGTACTTC. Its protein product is CASRKGPREAQETQYF.

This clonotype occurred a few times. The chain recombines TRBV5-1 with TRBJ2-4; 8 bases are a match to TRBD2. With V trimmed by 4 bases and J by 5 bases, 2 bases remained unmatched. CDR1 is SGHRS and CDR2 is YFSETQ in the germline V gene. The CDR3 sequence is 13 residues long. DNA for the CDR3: TGCGCCAGCAGCGCCGGGGGGGAAAACATTCAGTACTTC. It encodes CASSAGGENIQYF.

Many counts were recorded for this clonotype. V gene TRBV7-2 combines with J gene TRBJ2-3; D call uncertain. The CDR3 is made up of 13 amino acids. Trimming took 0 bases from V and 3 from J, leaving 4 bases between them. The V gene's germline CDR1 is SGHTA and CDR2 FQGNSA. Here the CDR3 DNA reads TGTGCCAGCAGCTTAGCTGTGACAGATACGCAGTATTTT. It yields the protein CASSLAVTDTQYF. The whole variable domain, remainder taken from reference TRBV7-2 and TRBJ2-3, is GAGVSQSPSNKVTEKGKDVELRCDPISGHTALYWYRQSLGQGLEFLIYFQGNSAPDKSGLPSDRFSAERTGGSVSTLTIQRTQQEDSAVYLCASSLAVTDTQYFGPGTRLTVL.

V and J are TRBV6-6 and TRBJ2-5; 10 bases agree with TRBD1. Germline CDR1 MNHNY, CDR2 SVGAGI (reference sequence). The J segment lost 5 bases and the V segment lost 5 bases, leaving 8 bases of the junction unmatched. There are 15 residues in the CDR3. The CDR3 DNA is TGTGCCAGCAGTCGCTGGACAGGGGGTCTTGAGACCCAGTACTTC. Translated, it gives CASSRWTGGLETQYF.

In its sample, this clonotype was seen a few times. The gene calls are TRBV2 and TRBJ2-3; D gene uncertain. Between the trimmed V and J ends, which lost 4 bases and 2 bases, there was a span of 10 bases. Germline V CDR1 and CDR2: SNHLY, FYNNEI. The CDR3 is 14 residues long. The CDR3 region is CASSVGLPTDTQYF. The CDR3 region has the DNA TGTGCCAGCAGTGTCGGGTTACCCACAGATACGCAGTATTTT.

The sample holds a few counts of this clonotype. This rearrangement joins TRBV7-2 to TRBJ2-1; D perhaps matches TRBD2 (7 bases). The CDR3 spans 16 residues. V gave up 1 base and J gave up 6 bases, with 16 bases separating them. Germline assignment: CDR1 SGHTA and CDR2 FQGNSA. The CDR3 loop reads CASSLGGGGPRNEQFF. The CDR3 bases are TGTGCCAGCAGCTTAGGGGGAGGGGGACCACGCAATGAGCAGTTCTTC. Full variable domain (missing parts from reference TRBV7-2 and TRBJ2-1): GAGVSQSPSNKVTEKGKDVELRCDPISGHTALYWYRQSLGQGLEFLIYFQGNSAPDKSGLPSDRFSAERTGGSVSTLTIQRTQQEDSAVYLCASSLGGGGPRNEQFFGPGTRLTVL.

The CDR3 is CSARVDRVYGYTF. The CDR3 DNA reads TGCAGTGCTAGAGTCGACAGAGTCTATGGCTACACCTTC. The rearrangement uses TRBV20-1 and TRBJ1-2; a possible D gene is TRBD1 (5 bases). Germline V gene data show CDR1 as DFQATT and CDR2 as SNEGSKA (reference sequence). Trimming left V 1 base short and J 4 bases short, with 10 bases between. The CDR3 has 13 amino acids.

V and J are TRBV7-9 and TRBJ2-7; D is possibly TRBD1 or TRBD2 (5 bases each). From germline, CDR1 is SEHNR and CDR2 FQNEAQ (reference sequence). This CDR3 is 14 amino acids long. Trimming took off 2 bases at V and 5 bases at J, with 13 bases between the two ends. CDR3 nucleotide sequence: TGTGCCAGCAGCTTACAGGGCGGGTACCACGAGCAGTACTTC. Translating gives CASSLQGGYHEQYF.

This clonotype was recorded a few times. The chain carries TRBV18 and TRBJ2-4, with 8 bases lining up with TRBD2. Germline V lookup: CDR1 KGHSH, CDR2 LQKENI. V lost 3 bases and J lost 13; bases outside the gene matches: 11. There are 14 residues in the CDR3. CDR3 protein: CASSPRGGRDEQYF. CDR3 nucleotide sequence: TGTGCCAGCTCACCCCGGGGGGGCCGGGATGAGCAGTACTTC.

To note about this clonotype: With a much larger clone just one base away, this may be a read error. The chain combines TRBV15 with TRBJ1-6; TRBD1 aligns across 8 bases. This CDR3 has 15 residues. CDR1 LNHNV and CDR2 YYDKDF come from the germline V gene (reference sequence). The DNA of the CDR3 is TGTGTCACCAGCAGAGGACAGGGTACTGATTCACCCCTCCACTTT. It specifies CVTSRGQGTDSPLHF.

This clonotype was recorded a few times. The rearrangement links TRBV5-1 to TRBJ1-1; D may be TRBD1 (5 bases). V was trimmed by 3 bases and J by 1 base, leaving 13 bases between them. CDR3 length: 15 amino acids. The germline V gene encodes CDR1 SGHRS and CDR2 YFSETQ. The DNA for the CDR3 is TGCGCCAGCAGCTGGGTACCGCAGGGGAACACTGAAGCTTTCTTT. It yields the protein CASSWVPQGNTEAFF.

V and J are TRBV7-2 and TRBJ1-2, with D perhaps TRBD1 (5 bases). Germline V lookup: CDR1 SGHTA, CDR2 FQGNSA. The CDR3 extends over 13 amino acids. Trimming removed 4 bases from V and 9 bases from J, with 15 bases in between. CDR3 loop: CASSYGTASRYTF. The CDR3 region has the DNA TGTGCCAGCAGCTATGGGACGGCATCACGCTACACCTTC. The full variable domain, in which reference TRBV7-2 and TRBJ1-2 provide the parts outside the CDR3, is GAGVSQSPSNKVTEKGKDVELRCDPISGHTALYWYRQSLGQGLEFLIYFQGNSAPDKSGLPSDRFSAERTGGSVSTLTIQRTQQEDSAVYLCASSYGTASRYTFGSGTRLTVV.

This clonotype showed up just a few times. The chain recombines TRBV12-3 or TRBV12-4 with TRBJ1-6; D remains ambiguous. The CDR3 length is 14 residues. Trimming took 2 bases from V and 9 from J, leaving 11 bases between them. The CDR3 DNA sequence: TGTGCCAGCAGTTTAACTGGCCCTCGTTCACCCCTCCACTTT. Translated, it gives CASSLTGPRSPLHF.

CDR3 protein: CASSPRAGDSNEKLFF. CDR3 DNA sequence: TGTGCCAGCAGCCCGCGCGCTGGGGACAGTAATGAAAAACTGTTTTTT. This sequence joins TRBV7-9 and TRBJ1-4; TRBD1 agrees at 7 bases. Germline values: CDR1 SEHNR, CDR2 FQNEAQ (reference sequence). The CDR3 loop spans 16 amino acids. V trimming: 5 bases; J trimming: 4 bases; junction bases outside the gene matches: 10.

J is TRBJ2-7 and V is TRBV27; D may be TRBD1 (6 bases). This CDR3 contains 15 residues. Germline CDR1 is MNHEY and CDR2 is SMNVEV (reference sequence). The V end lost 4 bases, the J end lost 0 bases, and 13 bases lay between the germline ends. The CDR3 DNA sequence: TGTGCCAGCAGTTCCCCAGGGGCCTCCTCCTACGAGCAGTACTTC. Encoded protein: CASSSPGASSYEQYF.

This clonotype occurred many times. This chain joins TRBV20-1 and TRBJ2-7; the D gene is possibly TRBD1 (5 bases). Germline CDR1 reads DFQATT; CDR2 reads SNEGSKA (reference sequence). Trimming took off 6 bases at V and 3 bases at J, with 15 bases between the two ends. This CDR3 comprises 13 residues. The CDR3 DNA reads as TGCAGTGCCGTCTTGGGGCTAAACTACGAGCAGTACTTC. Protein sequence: CSAVLGLNYEQYF.

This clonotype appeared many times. The CDR3 DNA reads TGTGCCAGCAGTTACCTACAGGTTAATGAAAAACTGTTTTTT. This translates into CASSYLQVNEKLFF. The chain has TRBV6-6 and TRBJ1-4; D possibly corresponds to TRBD1 (5 bases). Trimming left V 2 bases short and J 4 bases short, with 8 bases between. The CDR3 is 14 residues long. Germline assignment: CDR1 MNHNY and CDR2 SVGAGI (reference sequence).